This TCR beta chain was captured in a study of blood T cell repertoires in COVID-19. Germline CDR1 is MGHRA and CDR2 is YSYEKL. The CDR3 is 15 residues long. Trimming left V 0 bases short and J 0 bases short, with 9 bases between. Sequencing was performed with immunoSEQ multiplex PCR; in TCRdb, only in-frame clones are kept and a portion is missing. Of approximately 240,000 clones in the sample, more than 65% are singletons; the top ten hold under 4.5%. A few counts support this clone. V and J are TRBV4-1 and TRBJ2-7; D not certain. The sample was peripheral blood. The sequence derives from a woman aged 40 to 50 with active or convalescent COVID-19. CDR3 in DNA: TGCGCCAGCAGCCAAGATCTCGGTCGCTCCTACGAGCAGTACTTC. This sequence encodes CASSQDLGRSYEQYF.